This TCR beta chain was captured in a study of cytomegalovirus exposure and HLA in healthy donors. 60 Vbeta and 13 Jbeta primers were used in PCR. Clones were sequenced by immunoSEQ multiplex PCR, and TCRdb holds only the in-frame ones, with some missing. The table records 110,000 or so clones, 69% of them present only once. Per germline, CDR1 LGHNA and CDR2 YSLEER. This CDR3 has 19 residues. V lost 4 bases and J 2 bases, leaving 21 bases between the germline ends. Study-wide points: It was likely that a cluster of highly shared sequence variants was a sequencing artifact. Most CMV-associated TCR beta chains were later found to appear HLA-restricted.

In regard to this clone: Its antigen is not known.

This clonotype originated in a woman in her 70s in good health and CMV-seropositive. The sequencing input was PBMCs. V usage is TRBV4-3 and J usage is TRBJ2-6; perhaps TRBD1 as D (8 bases). The CDR3 DNA sequence: TGCGCCAGCAGCCTTCGTATCGGACAGGGAGGGACTGGGGCCAACGTCCTGACTTTC. It translates to CASSLRIGQGGTGANVLTF.